This T cell receptor beta chain was profiled in a study of T cells after yellow fever vaccination. CDR3 length: 20 residues. J was trimmed by 4 bases and V by 0 bases; bases with no gene match: 16. CDR1 LGHDT and CDR2 YNNKEL come from the germline V gene (reference sequence). The 5'RACE template-switching step produced TCR cDNA and added a universal primer site and UMIs. TCRdb reanalysed the 5' RACE reads using MiXCR and keeps one entry per CDR3 protein. The sample contains roughly 250,000 distinct CDR3 sequences, 13% of which appear only once. Study findings and constraints: In FACS-sorted repertoires, abundant clonotypes from the bulk population could appear as contaminants. Re-detected after boosting: most primary clones, 95% to 98% of CD4 and around 86% of CD8.

This clonotype occurred a few times. As yet, its antigen is unknown. This chain links TRBV3-1 with TRBJ2-3; 10 bases line up with TRBD2. This clonotype was obtained from a man aged 25-45 years who received the YFV17D yellow fever vaccine. The sequencing used CD4+ T cells sorted from PBMCs, collected 45 days after the yellow fever booster vaccination. CDR3 DNA: TGTGCCAGCAGCCAAGATGGGCTAGCGGGAGAGGTCGACGGGCCAGATACGCAGTATTTT. This gives the protein CASSQDGLAGEVDGPDTQYF.